This TCR beta chain stems from a study of shared clonotypes between healthy human individuals. Assay: immunoSEQ multiplex PCR; the TCRdb copy retains only in-frame clones and omits some. The sample has approximately 500,000 clones, more than 65% seen once. The CDR3 sequence is 16 residues long. The V and J ends lost 3 bases and 1 base, in that order; junction bases with no gene match: 4. In germline, CDR1 is LNHDA, CDR2 SQIVND (reference sequence). This clonotype was obtained from a woman in her forties in good health. Some clones in this sample may be carry-over from other donors' samples. Input material: PBMCs. The chain employs TRBV19 and TRBJ2-4; 9 bases align to TRBD1. CDR3 nucleotide sequence: TGTGCCAGTAGTATGTGGACAGGGGATGCCAAAAACATTCAGTACTTC. Protein: CASSMWTGDAKNIQYF.